This TCR beta chain was documented in a study of molecular identifiers for immune sequencing clone quantification (dated by TCRdb to about 2018). With respect to the entire study: In a replicate experiment, RNA from roughly 18,000 or 92,000 naive CD8 T cells was split into five aliquots, four of which were sequenced. The study was a methods study using CD8 T cells to benchmark molecular-identifier clustering-based TCR repertoire sequencing (MIDCIRS) and TCR RNA copy counting. Points the paper makes about the study in general: A single cell's worth of spiked-in Jurkat TCR RNA was reported detectable even among one million naive CD8 T cells. In CMV-specific effector cells, over 99% of molecules were held by clones above 20 RNA copies, whereas under 1% of molecules were held by such clones in naive cells. The naive libraries included spiked-in Jurkat TCR RNA (roughly ten copies' worth), and this Jurkat TCR RNA is not part of the donor repertoire. Identical TCR molecules sharing a barcode could cause highly expanded clone sizes to be underestimated. About 3.1 recovered TCR RNA copies per cell were obtained by modeling, versus about 10 by digital PCR, implying a capture efficiency of about 30%. When barcode sub-clustering was left out, chimeric consensus sequences inflated TCR diversity, with chimeras reaching as high as 47%.

Receptor amplification or capture employed PCR. The listed sequencing device is Illumina HiSeq 4000. Preparation of bulk TCR libraries followed a previously described approach, with the TCR primers listed in Table S5. The Qiagen AllPrep DNA/RNA kit was used to purify total RNA. Before analysis, reads from multiple sequencing runs of the same library were pooled. In the paper's pipeline: Only reads with exact TCR constant sequence were kept, trimmed to 150 nt, and grouped by their 12-nt molecular barcodes. Reads in each barcode group were sub-clustered using a 15% Levenshtein threshold, and a quality-weighted consensus sequence was built for each RNA molecule. Non-functional sequences were excluded, and lower-count sequences lying one edit away from another sequence were also excluded. Based on fitting two negative binomial distributions, any barcode sub-cluster with under 20% of the maximum read count was discarded. TCRdb reworked the public reads: Q25 trimming with fastp, MiXCR clone assembly, productive beta chains retained. One record per CDR3 amino acid sequence lists the most common genes and DNA. V and J calls and clone size were set by TCRdb, not the authors. The sample contains 250,000 to 350,000 distinct CDR3 sequences, about 21% of them found a single time. In total, the top ten clones hold 0.81% of the sample.

Naive CD8 T cell libraries were made from approximately 20,000 to 1,000,000 sorted cells using 10%, 30% or 50% of purified RNA. Naive CD8 T cells were FACS-sorted as CD8+CD4-CCR7+CD45RA+ on a BD FACSAria II into RLT Plus buffer. Around 10 TCR copies' worth of Jurkat RNA were spiked into roughly 20,000-1,000,000 naive CD8 T cell samples to test detection sensitivity. CD8 T cells were enriched using RosetteSep CD8+ T Cell Enrichment Cocktail and Ficoll-Paque, and the enriched cells then underwent ACK red cell lysis. A distance of 13 bases separates the germline ends of V and J, which lose 5 bases and 6 bases respectively. The CDR3 has 13 amino acids, counting the end cysteine and phenylalanine. This entry keeps only the CDR3 DNA: 39 bases, framed from base 1. CDR1 and CDR2, per the germline V gene (reference sequence), are SGHNT and YYREEE. This clonotype has a count of ten or more. The target of this receptor is not known. Base qualities are not provided; no much larger clone lies one nucleotide away.

The sequence joins TRBV5-4 to TRBJ2-3; a tentative D match to TRBD2 spans 7 bases. The TCR was taken from a human donor in good health. Some libraries in this study had Jurkat cell RNA spiked in. The specimen sequenced was naive CD8+ T cells from blood, with Jurkat cell RNA spiked in. The sample's cell subset or site label, decoded: FACS-sorted CD8+CD4-CCR7+CD45RA+ naive T cells. The sequenced DNA is TGTGCCAGCAGATCGGGGGGCCCGGATACGCAGTATTTT. Its translation is CASRSGGPDTQYF.